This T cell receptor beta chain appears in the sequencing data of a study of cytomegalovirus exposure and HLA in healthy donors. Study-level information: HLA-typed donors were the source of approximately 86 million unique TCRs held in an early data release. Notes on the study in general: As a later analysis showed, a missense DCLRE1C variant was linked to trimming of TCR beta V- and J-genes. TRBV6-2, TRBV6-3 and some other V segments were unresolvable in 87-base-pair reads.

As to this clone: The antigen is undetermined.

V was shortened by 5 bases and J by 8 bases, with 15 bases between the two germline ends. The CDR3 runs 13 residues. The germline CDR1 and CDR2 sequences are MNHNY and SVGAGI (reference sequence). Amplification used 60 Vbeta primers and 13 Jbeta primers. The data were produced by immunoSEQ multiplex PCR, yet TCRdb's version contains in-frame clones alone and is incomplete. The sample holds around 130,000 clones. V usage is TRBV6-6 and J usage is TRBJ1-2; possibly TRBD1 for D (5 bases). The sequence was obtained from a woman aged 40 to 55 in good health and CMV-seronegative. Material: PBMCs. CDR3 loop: CASSDGTTFGYTF. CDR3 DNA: TGTGCCAGCAGTGACGGGACTACCTTCGGCTACACCTTC.